This T cell receptor (beta chain) was sequenced for a study of cytomegalovirus exposure and HLA in healthy donors. Study overall: Prior work identified around 120 million unique TCR beta sequences in about 179 million T cells. General study results and limits: Cytomegalovirus-associated TCR beta chains were listed, numbering more than 150. Judged likely to be a sequencing artifact was a cluster of highly shared sequence variants. Rarity characterized most TCR sequences, yet some public TCRs appeared in many donors.

This clone was counted a single time. Its matching antigen is unknown. The PCR contained 60 Vbeta and 13 Jbeta primers. Data came from immunoSEQ multiplex PCR; TCRdb stores just in-frame clones and leaves some out. There are about 190,000 clones in the sample; about 87% occur only once, and about 1.2% lies in the top ten. The CDR3 length is 16 residues. Germline lookup yields CDR1 KGHSH and CDR2 LQKENI. With 6 bases clipped from V and 1 base from J, the junction kept 9 bases outside the gene matches. The receptor comes from a man aged 30 to 39 in good health and CMV-seronegative. This chain links TRBV18 with TRBJ1-1, with 9 bases matching TRBD1. Sequencing input: PBMCs. CDR3 nucleotides: TGTGCCAGCTCGCCTAGACAGGGGGGGCGGAACACTGAAGCTTTCTTT. Translating gives CASSPRQGGRNTEAFF.